This is a list of T cell receptor beta chains from one sample in a study of T cell responses to AZD1222 COVID-19 vaccine. Method: immunoSEQ multiplex PCR; TCRdb's copy keeps in-frame clones and lacks some. Seen here are over 100,000 clones, over 90% observed once, and the top ten hold about 5%. The sequenced sample was peripheral blood, obtained on day 0 of AZD1222 vaccination. These receptors were taken from an adult in good health. CDR3s include the opening cysteine and the closing phenylalanine or tryptophan. D genes are given only for firm matches. Clone size is given for some rows only: seen once, a few or many times, or a class if the clone is expanded.

D gene,J gene,V gene,CDR3 length,clone size,CDR3 protein,CDR3 DNA
TRBD1,TRBJ2-1,TRBV6-2/TRBV6-3,15,NA,CASSSRDRGYNEQFF,TGTGCCAGCAGTTCCAGGGACAGGGGCTACAATGAGCAGTTCTTC
NA,TRBJ2-1,TRBV18,13,NA,CASSSSPRNEQFF,TGTGCCAGCTCTTCATCCCCGCGAAATGAGCAGTTCTTC
NA,TRBJ1-1,TRBV19,12,NA,CASRIGNTEAFF,TGTGCCAGTAGAATAGGGAACACTGAAGCTTTCTTT
NA,TRBJ1-4,TRBV19,13,once,CASRTDPNEKLFF,TGTGCCAGTCGGACAGACCCTAATGAAAAACTGTTTTTT
NA,TRBJ1-1,TRBV10-3,11,NA,CAIRTDNEAFF,TGTGCCATCAGGACGGATAACGAAGCTTTCTTT
TRBD2,TRBJ2-7,TRBV30,14,NA,CAWNYRGRAYEQYF,TGTGCCTGGAATTACCGGGGGAGGGCCTACGAGCAGTACTTC
NA,TRBJ2-7,TRBV11-3,14,once,CASSLDPNSYEQYF,TGTGCCAGCAGCTTAGACCCAAACTCCTACGAGCAGTACTTC
NA,TRBJ2-1,TRBV28,15,once,CASSPSGSSYNEQFF,TGTGCCAGCAGTCCCTCCGGTAGCTCCTACAATGAGCAGTTCTTC
TRBD1,TRBJ1-2,TRBV5-4,15,NA,CASSLRDRGPYGYTF,TGTGCCAGCAGCTTACGGGACAGGGGACCCTATGGCTACACCTTC
NA,TRBJ2-7,TRBV10-3,14,NA,CAISRRDTSYEQYF,TGTGCCATCAGCCGCCGGGACACCTCCTACGAGCAGTACTTC
NA,TRBJ2-1,TRBV5-1,15,NA,CASSLGVSSDYEQFF,TGCGCCAGCAGCTTGGGGGTGAGTAGCGACTATGAGCAGTTCTTC
TRBD2,TRBJ2-1,TRBV7-3,13,NA,CASSAGLAYEQFF,TGTGCCAGCAGCGCGGGACTAGCCTATGAGCAGTTCTTC
TRBD1,TRBJ2-2,TRBV19,15,once,CASRWGQGYTGELFF,TGTGCCAGTAGATGGGGACAGGGGTACACCGGGGAGCTGTTTTTT
TRBD1,TRBJ1-6,TRBV18,14,NA,CASSGQGWNSPLHF,TGTGCCAGCTCAGGACAGGGATGGAATTCACCCCTCCACTTT
TRBD1,TRBJ2-7,TRBV24-1,15,NA,CATSDSTGKTYEQYF,TGTGCCACCAGTGATTCGACAGGGAAAACCTACGAGCAGTACTTC